A selection of T cell receptor beta chains follows, all from one sample in a study of CD8 T cells in Susac syndrome. TCRdb fed the immunoSEQ multiplex PCR reads into MiXCR, producing one record per CDR3 protein. The table records 140,000 or so distinct CDR3 sequences, almost 96% of them present only once. Sample: CD4+ T cells from PBMCs. The source of these receptors is a human donor with Susac syndrome. Each CDR3 is given with its conserved first and last residue. The D gene is left open where the match is weak. Where a row states a size, it is once, few, many or the class of an expanded clone; other rows omit it.

V: TRBV13; D: TRBD1; size: NA; J: TRBJ2-7; DNA: TGTGCCAGCAGCCCCGGGACAGGGAACACCTACGAGCAGTACTTC; CDR3: CASSPGTGNTYEQYF
V: TRBV28; D: NA; size: NA; J: TRBJ2-7; DNA: TGTGCCAGCAGCCTCCTAGGGGACTCGGAGCAGTACTTC; CDR3: CASSLLGDSEQYF
V: TRBV2; D: NA; size: NA; J: TRBJ2-4; DNA: TGTGCCAGCAGTGAAGGACAGAGTACGAGGAAAAACATTCAGTACTTC; CDR3: CASSEGQSTRKNIQYF
V: TRBV15; D: NA; size: NA; J: TRBJ1-5; DNA: TGTGCCACCAGCCCCCGAGGACAGACTATTCAGCCCCAGCATTTT; CDR3: CATSPRGQTIQPQHF
V: TRBV7-9; D: NA; size: few; J: TRBJ2-5; DNA: TGTGCCAGCAGCTCCCGAGGGCCAGAGACCCAGTACTTC; CDR3: CASSSRGPETQYF
V: TRBV15; D: TRBD1; size: NA; J: TRBJ1-4; DNA: TGTGCCACCAGCAGGGACAGGACAGCAACTAATGAAAAACTGTTTTTT; CDR3: CATSRDRTATNEKLFF
V: TRBV6-5; D: NA; size: NA; J: TRBJ2-1; DNA: TGTGCCAGCAGTTACGTGGGAGAGCAGTTCTTC; CDR3: CASSYVGEQFF
V: TRBV7-2; D: NA; size: NA; J: TRBJ2-3; DNA: TGTGCCAGCAGCTTACCCCCCCCAGATACGCAGTATTTT; CDR3: CASSLPPPDTQYF
V: TRBV20-1; D: TRBD2; size: NA; J: TRBJ2-5; DNA: TGCAGTGCTAGGAGCGGGAGTGAGACCCAGTACTTC; CDR3: CSARSGSETQYF
V: TRBV5-1; D: TRBD1; size: once; J: TRBJ2-3; DNA: TGCGCCAGCAGCGTACTCTCGGGACAGGGATCCGATACGCAGTATTTT; CDR3: CASSVLSGQGSDTQYF
V: TRBV28; D: TRBD1; size: NA; J: TRBJ1-1; DNA: TGTGCCAGCAGTTTACAGGGGGCATCGGCTTTCTTT; CDR3: CASSLQGASAFF
V: TRBV9; D: NA; size: NA; J: TRBJ1-6; DNA: TGTGCCAGCAGCGTAGCAGGGGACGGTAATTCACCCCTCCACTTT; CDR3: CASSVAGDGNSPLHF
V: TRBV28; D: NA; size: NA; J: TRBJ2-3; DNA: TGTGCCATCACGGACCAACCAGATACGCAGTATTTT; CDR3: CAITDQPDTQYF
V: TRBV20-1; D: TRBD2; size: once; J: TRBJ2-5; DNA: TGCAGTGCTAGATACCAGACTAGCTCGGCTTCCAAAGAGACCCAGTACTTC; CDR3: CSARYQTSSASKETQYF
V: TRBV14; D: NA; size: NA; J: TRBJ2-2; DNA: TGTGCCAGCAGCCAAGATAAGGGGTTCGGGGAGCTGTTTTTT; CDR3: CASSQDKGFGELFF
V: TRBV15; D: TRBD1; size: NA; J: TRBJ2-6; DNA: TGTGCCACCAGCTCAACGGGACAGGCCTTCTCTGGGGCCAACGTCCTGACTTTC; CDR3: CATSSTGQAFSGANVLTF
V: TRBV18; D: NA; size: NA; J: TRBJ2-1; DNA: TGTGCCAGCTCACCACAACGACTAGGGGGGAGCTACAATGAGCAGTTCTTC; CDR3: CASSPQRLGGSYNEQFF
V: TRBV28; D: TRBD1; size: few; J: TRBJ1-2; DNA: TGTGCCAGCAGATCTACAGGGGCTAACTATGGCTACACCTTC; CDR3: CASRSTGANYGYTF
V: TRBV19; D: NA; size: once; J: TRBJ1-1; DNA: TGTGCCAGTAGCCTTACTCACTCCCGAGGGAACACTGAAGCTTTCTTT; CDR3: CASSLTHSRGNTEAFF
V: TRBV3-1; D: NA; size: NA; J: TRBJ1-2; DNA: TGTGCCAGCAGCCAAGTCCAGAAGGGGAATGGCTACACCTTC; CDR3: CASSQVQKGNGYTF
V: TRBV7-9; D: NA; size: NA; J: TRBJ2-5; DNA: TGTGCCAGCAGCACTAGGACGGGAAACAAAGAGACCCAGTACTTC; CDR3: CASSTRTGNKETQYF
V: TRBV20-1; D: TRBD2; size: NA; J: TRBJ2-3; DNA: TGCAGTGCTAGAGAGATCCAGCGGGAGGTAGATACGCAGTATTTT; CDR3: CSAREIQREVDTQYF
V: TRBV28; D: NA; size: NA; J: TRBJ2-5; DNA: TGTGCCAGCAGTTTGATACACGAGACCCAGTACTTC; CDR3: CASSLIHETQYF
V: TRBV20-1; D: NA; size: once; J: TRBJ1-1; DNA: TGCAGTGCTAGAGAACGGGGGTCATGGGACACTGAAGCTTTCTTT; CDR3: CSARERGSWDTEAFF
V: TRBV29-1; D: NA; size: NA; J: TRBJ2-4; DNA: TGCAGCGGGTCGACTAGTTTCGAAAACATTCAGTACTTC; CDR3: CSGSTSFENIQYF
V: TRBV15; D: TRBD2; size: NA; J: TRBJ2-3; DNA: TGTGCCACCAGCCCACGACTAGCGGGAGTGGGAGATACGCAGTATTTT; CDR3: CATSPRLAGVGDTQYF
V: TRBV29-1; D: NA; size: NA; J: TRBJ2-2; DNA: TGCAGCGTTGAAGATGGGGGGACAAGGGGGTTCCCCGGGGAGCTGTTTTTT; CDR3: CSVEDGGTRGFPGELFF
V: TRBV9; D: TRBD2; size: NA; J: TRBJ2-1; DNA: TGTGCCAGCAGCGTAGAGGCTAGCGGGAGAGGCAATGAGCAGTTCTTC; CDR3: CASSVEASGRGNEQFF
V: TRBV7-7; D: NA; size: NA; J: TRBJ2-5; DNA: TGTGCCAGCAGCCCAGGGTCGGGGGAGACCCAGTACTTC; CDR3: CASSPGSGETQYF
V: TRBV25-1; D: NA; size: NA; J: TRBJ2-3; DNA: TGTGCCAGCAGTGAATATAGGGCGGGAGATACGCAGTATTTT; CDR3: CASSEYRAGDTQYF
V: TRBV20-1; D: TRBD2; size: NA; J: TRBJ2-5; DNA: TGCAGTGCTAGACAAGCGGGAGGGATGGAGACCCAGTACTTC; CDR3: CSARQAGGMETQYF
V: TRBV20-1; D: NA; size: NA; J: TRBJ1-1; DNA: TGCAGTGCTTCGGGTGGGGGAACCACTGAAGCTTTCTTT; CDR3: CSASGGGTTEAFF
V: TRBV5-4; D: TRBD1; size: NA; J: TRBJ1-1; DNA: TGTGCCAGCAGCCGGGGCCAGGGGGACACTGAAGCTTTCTTT; CDR3: CASSRGQGDTEAFF
V: TRBV20-1; D: NA; size: NA; J: TRBJ2-7; DNA: TGCAGTGCTTCACGGGACGCCTACGAGCAGTACTTC; CDR3: CSASRDAYEQYF
V: TRBV20-1; D: NA; size: few; J: TRBJ2-3; DNA: TGCAGTGCTAGGTTAGGGAGCACAGATACGCAGTATTTT; CDR3: CSARLGSTDTQYF
V: TRBV15; D: NA; size: NA; J: TRBJ2-2; DNA: TGTGCCACCAGCAGAGGGACAGTCAAAACAAACACCGGGGAGCTGTTTTTT; CDR3: CATSRGTVKTNTGELFF
V: TRBV29-1; D: TRBD1; size: NA; J: TRBJ2-7; DNA: TGCAGCGCCTCGGACAGGGGTGACTACGAGCAGTACTTC; CDR3: CSASDRGDYEQYF
V: TRBV29-1; D: NA; size: once; J: TRBJ1-5; DNA: TGCAGCGTTGCTGGGGTAGGCCAGCCCCAGCATTTT; CDR3: CSVAGVGQPQHF
V: TRBV7-3; D: TRBD2; size: NA; J: TRBJ2-1; DNA: TGTGCCAGCAGCACCGGGACTAGCGGGCTTAGGAATGAGCAGTTCTTC; CDR3: CASSTGTSGLRNEQFF
V: TRBV7-3; D: NA; size: NA; J: TRBJ1-5; DNA: TGTGCCAGCAGCTTAACAAAGGGACACAACGTAGATAGCAATCAGCCCCAGCATTTT; CDR3: CASSLTKGHNVDSNQPQHF
V: TRBV29-1; D: TRBD2; size: NA; J: TRBJ2-3; DNA: TGCAGCGTTAGCGGGAGAAACACAGATACGCAGTATTTT; CDR3: CSVSGRNTDTQYF
V: TRBV14; D: NA; size: NA; J: TRBJ2-3; DNA: TGTGCCAGCAGCCAAGAATGGGGGGACAAGTATTTT; CDR3: CASSQEWGDKYF
V: TRBV12-3/TRBV12-4; D: NA; size: NA; J: TRBJ1-5; DNA: TGTGCCAGCAGTCCCCCGATGGGGGCGAATCAGCCCCAGCATTTT; CDR3: CASSPPMGANQPQHF
V: TRBV6-1; D: NA; size: NA; J: TRBJ1-2; DNA: TGTGCCAGCAGTCCGGCTTCTAACTATGGCTACACCTTC; CDR3: CASSPASNYGYTF
V: TRBV7-2; D: NA; size: NA; J: TRBJ1-1; DNA: TGTGCCAGCAGCTTAAATCAGGTGGGCAACACTGAAGCTTTCTTT; CDR3: CASSLNQVGNTEAFF
V: TRBV9; D: NA; size: once; J: TRBJ1-2; DNA: TGTGCCAGCAGCACCAGCGACAGCTATGGCTACACCTTC; CDR3: CASSTSDSYGYTF
V: TRBV9; D: TRBD2; size: NA; J: TRBJ2-5; DNA: TGTGCCAGCAGCACTAGCGGAGAGTGGGAGACCCAGTACTTC; CDR3: CASSTSGEWETQYF
V: TRBV14; D: NA; size: NA; J: TRBJ2-5; DNA: TGTGCCAGCAGCCAGCAAACAGGGTCCAGGGAGACCCAGTACTTC; CDR3: CASSQQTGSRETQYF
V: TRBV24-1; D: NA; size: NA; J: TRBJ2-6; DNA: TGTGCCACCAGTGAGGGGGCCAGGGGGGACGGGGACGTCCTGACTTTC; CDR3: CATSEGARGDGDVLTF
V: TRBV7-9; D: NA; size: NA; J: TRBJ2-1; DNA: TGTGCCAGCAGGCCACGGGACACCACTATCAATGAGCAGTTCTTC; CDR3: CASRPRDTTINEQFF
V: TRBV20-1; D: TRBD1; size: NA; J: TRBJ2-7; DNA: TGCAGTGCTAGAGAGGGGGACAGGTCGGTCTACGAGCAGTACTTC; CDR3: CSAREGDRSVYEQYF
V: TRBV29-1; D: TRBD1; size: NA; J: TRBJ2-3; DNA: TGCAGCGTCCACAGGGGTTTGTCAGATACGCAGTTTTTT; CDR3: CSVHRGLSDTQFF
V: TRBV25-1; D: NA; size: NA; J: TRBJ1-2; DNA: TGTGCCAGCAGTGAATTCGTCGGGGGCTACACCTTC; CDR3: CASSEFVGGYTF
V: TRBV4-1; D: TRBD2; size: NA; J: TRBJ2-3; DNA: TGCGCCAGCAGCCAGCTAGCGGCTAGCACAGATACGCAGTATTTT; CDR3: CASSQLAASTDTQYF
V: TRBV7-2; D: NA; size: NA; J: TRBJ1-2; DNA: TGTGCCAGCAGCTTCCAGGGGTTTAATGGCTACACCTTC; CDR3: CASSFQGFNGYTF